The subject of this entry is one T cell receptor (beta chain). Its antigen is not known. Unique molecular identifiers were present in the TCR beta cDNA libraries. TCRdb used MiXCR to reprocess the PCR reads, holding one entry per CDR3 protein. This sample has about 460,000 distinct CDR3 sequences, with roughly 45% found just once. The data stem from a study of post-analysis software for immune sequencing data. Study-level background: Patients had relapsing-remitting, secondary progressive or progressive-relapsing multiple sclerosis; some lacked subtype.

After removal of 4 bases from V and 4 bases from J, the junction contained 9 bases not matched to a gene. CDR3 length: 16 residues. Germline CDR1 reads DFQATT; CDR2 reads SNEGSKA (reference sequence). The study, taken as a whole, reports: Controls showed lower frequencies than patients for four to six TRBV segments, and TRBV5-6, TRBV5-1 and TRBV20-1 were among these.

The sample consisted of blood. The V and J genes are TRBV20-1 and TRBJ2-1; 11 bases agree with TRBD2. The source of this sequence is a girl aged 10-17 years with multiple sclerosis. The CDR3 loop is CSAINAGTSGYNEQFF. DNA of the CDR3: TGCAGTGCTATTAACGCCGGGACTAGCGGTTACAATGAGCAGTTCTTC.